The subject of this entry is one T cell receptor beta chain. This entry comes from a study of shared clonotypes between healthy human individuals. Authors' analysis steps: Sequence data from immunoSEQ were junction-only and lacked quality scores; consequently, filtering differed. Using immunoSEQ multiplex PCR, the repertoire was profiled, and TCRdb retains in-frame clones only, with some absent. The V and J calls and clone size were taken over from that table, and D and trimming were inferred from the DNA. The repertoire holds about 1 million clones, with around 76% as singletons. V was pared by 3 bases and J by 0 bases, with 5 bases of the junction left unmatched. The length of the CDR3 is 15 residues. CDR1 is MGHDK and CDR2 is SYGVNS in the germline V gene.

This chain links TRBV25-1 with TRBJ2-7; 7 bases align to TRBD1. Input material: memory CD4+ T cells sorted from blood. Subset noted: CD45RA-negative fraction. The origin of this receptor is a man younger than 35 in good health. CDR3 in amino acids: CASSDDREYSYEQYF. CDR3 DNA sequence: TGTGCCAGCAGTGATGACAGGGAATACTCCTACGAGCAGTACTTC.